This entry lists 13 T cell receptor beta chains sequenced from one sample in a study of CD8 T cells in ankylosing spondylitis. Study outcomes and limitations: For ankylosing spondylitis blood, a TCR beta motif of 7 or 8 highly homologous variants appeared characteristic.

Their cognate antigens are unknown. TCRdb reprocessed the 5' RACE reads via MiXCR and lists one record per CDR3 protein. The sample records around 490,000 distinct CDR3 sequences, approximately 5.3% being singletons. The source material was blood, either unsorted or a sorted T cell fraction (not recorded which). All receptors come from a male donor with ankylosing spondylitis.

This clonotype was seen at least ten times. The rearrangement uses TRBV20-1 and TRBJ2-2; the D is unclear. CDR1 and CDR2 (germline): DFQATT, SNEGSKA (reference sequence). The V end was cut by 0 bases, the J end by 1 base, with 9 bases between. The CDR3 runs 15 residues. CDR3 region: CSARDWGLNTGELFF. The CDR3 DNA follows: TGCAGTGCTAGAGATTGGGGTTTGAACACCGGGGAGCTGTTTTTT.

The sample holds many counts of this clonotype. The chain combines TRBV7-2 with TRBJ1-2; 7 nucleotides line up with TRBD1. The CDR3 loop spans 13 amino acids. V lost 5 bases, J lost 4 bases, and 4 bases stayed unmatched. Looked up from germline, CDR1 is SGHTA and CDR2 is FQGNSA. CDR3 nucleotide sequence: TGTGCCAGCAGCCCCGACAGGGCCTATGGCTACACCTTC. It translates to CASSPDRAYGYTF.

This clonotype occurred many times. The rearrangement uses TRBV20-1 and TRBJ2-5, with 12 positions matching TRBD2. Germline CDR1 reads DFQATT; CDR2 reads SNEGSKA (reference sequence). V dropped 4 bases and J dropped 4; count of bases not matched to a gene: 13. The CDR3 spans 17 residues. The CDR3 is CSATPPRLAGVAETQYF. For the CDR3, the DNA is TGCAGTGCTACCCCCCCGAGACTAGCGGGAGTAGCAGAGACCCAGTACTTC.

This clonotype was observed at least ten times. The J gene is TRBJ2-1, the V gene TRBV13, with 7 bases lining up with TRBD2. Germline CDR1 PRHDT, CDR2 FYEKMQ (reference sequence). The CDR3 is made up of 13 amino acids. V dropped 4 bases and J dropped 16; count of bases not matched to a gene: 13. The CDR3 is CASSSHGGLIVFF. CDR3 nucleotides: TGTGCCAGCAGCTCACATGGGGGACTAATCGTATTCTTC.

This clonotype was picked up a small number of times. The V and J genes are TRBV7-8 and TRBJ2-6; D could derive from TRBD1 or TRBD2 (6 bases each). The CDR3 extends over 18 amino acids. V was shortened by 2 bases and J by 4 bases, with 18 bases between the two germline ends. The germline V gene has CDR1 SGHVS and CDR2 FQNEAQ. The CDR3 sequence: CASSLYMRGGLGANVLTF. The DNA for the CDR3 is TGTGCCAGCAGCTTATATATGCGTGGGGGGCTAGGGGCCAACGTCCTGACTTTC.

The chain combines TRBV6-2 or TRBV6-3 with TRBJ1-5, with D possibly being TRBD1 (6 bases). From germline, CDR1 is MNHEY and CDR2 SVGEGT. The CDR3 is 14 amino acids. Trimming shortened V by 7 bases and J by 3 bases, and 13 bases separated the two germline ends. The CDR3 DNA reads TGTGCCAGCAAAGAACAGGGTTACAATCAGCCCCAGCATTTT. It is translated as CASKEQGYNQPQHF.

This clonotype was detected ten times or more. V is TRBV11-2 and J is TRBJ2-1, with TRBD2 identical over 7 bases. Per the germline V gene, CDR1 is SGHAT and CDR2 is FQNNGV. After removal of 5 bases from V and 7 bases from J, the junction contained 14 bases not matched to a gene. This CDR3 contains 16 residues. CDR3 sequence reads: CASSPLAGGSGNEQFF. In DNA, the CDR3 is TGTGCCAGCAGCCCCCTGGCTGGCGGGAGTGGAAATGAGCAGTTCTTC. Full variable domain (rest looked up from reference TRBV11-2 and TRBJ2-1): EAGVAQSPRYKIIEKRQSVAFWCNPISGHATLYWYQQILGQGPKLLIQFQNNGVVDDSQLPKDRFSAERLKGVDSTLKIQPAKLEDSAVYLCASSPLAGGSGNEQFFGPGTRLTVL.

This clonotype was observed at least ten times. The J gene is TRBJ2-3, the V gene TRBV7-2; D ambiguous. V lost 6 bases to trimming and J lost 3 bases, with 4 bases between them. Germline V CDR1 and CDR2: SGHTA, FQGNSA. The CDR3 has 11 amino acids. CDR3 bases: TGTGCCAGCAGGTCAACAGATACGCAGTATTTT. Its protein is CASRSTDTQYF.

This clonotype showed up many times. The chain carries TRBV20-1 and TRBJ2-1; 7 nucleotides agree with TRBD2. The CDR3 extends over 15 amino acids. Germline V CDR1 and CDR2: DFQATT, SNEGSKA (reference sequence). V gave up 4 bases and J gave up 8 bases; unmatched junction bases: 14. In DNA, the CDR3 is TGCAGTGCTAACTTTGGCGGGAGACGTTTCGATGAGCAGTTCTTC. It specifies CSANFGGRRFDEQFF.

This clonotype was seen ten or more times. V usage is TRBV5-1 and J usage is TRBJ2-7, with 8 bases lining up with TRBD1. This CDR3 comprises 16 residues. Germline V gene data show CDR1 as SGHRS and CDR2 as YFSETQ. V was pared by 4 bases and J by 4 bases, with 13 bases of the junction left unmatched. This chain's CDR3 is CASSPEAGQGYYEQYF. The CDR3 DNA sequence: TGCGCCAGCAGCCCCGAGGCAGGACAGGGCTATTACGAGCAGTACTTC.

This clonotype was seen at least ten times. CDR3 sequence (DNA): TGTGCCAGCAGCAGCGGATCTTACACAGATACGCAGTATTTT. Translated: CASSSGSYTDTQYF. This chain links TRBV7-3 with TRBJ2-3; a possible D gene is TRBD2 (5 bases). Looked up from germline, CDR1 is SGHTA and CDR2 is FQGTGA. The CDR3 is 14 residues long. Between the trimmed V and J ends, which lost 5 bases and 2 bases, there was a span of 11 bases.

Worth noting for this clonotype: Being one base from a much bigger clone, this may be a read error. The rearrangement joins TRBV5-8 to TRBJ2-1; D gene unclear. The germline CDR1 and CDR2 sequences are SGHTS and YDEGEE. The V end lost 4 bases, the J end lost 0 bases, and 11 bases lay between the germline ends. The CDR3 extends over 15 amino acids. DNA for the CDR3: TGTGCCAGCAGCCCCCGGTGGTTCTCCTACAATGAGCAGTTCTTC. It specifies CASSPRWFSYNEQFF.

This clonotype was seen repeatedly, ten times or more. The CDR3 DNA follows: TGTGCCAGCAGACCGGATACGGACAGGGGGGATTGGAAGACCCAGTACTTC. This codes for CASRPDTDRGDWKTQYF. The chain links TRBV27 to TRBJ2-5, with 10 positions matching TRBD1. Germline values: CDR1 MNHEY, CDR2 SMNVEV (reference sequence). The CDR3 runs to 17 residues. V trimming: 6 bases; J trimming: 6 bases; junction bases outside the gene matches: 16.